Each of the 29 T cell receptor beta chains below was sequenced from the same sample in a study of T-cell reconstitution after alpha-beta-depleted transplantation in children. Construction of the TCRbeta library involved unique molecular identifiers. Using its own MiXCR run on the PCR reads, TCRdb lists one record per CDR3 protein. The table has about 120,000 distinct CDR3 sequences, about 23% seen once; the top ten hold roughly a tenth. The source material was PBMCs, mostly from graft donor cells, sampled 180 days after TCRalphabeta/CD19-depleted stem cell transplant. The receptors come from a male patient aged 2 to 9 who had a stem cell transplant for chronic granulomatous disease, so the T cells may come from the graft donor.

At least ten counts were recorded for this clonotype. Here the CDR3 DNA reads TGTGCCAGCAGGATGGGGGCTCTGACAGATACGCAGTATTTT. It encodes CASRMGALTDTQYF. The chain recombines TRBV12-3 or TRBV12-4 with TRBJ2-3; maybe TRBD1 (6 bases). There are 14 residues in the CDR3. Between the trimmed V and J ends, which lost 6 bases and 3 bases, there was a span of 13 bases.

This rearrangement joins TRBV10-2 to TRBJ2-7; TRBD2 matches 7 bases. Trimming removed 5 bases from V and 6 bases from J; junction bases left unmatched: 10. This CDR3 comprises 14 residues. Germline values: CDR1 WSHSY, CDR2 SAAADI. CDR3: CASSRLGREGEQYF. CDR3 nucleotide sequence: TGCGCCAGCAGTCGGCTAGGCAGGGAGGGCGAGCAGTACTTC.

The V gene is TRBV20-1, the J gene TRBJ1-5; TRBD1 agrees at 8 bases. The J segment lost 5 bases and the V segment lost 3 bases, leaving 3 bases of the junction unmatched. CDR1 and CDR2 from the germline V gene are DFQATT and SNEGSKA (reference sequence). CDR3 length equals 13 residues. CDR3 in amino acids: CSASSQGDQPQHF. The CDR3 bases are TGCAGTGCTAGTTCACAGGGGGATCAGCCCCAGCATTTT.

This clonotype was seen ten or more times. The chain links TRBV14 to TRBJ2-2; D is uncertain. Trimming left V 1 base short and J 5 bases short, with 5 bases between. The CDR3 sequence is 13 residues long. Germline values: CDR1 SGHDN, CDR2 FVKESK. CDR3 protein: CASSQAGTGELFF. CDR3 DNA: TGTGCCAGCAGCCAAGCGGGTACCGGGGAGCTGTTTTTT.

CDR3 in amino acids: CASSPLGTGSYEQYF. The CDR3, as DNA: TGTGCCAGCTCACCACTTGGGACAGGGTCCTACGAGCAGTACTTC. The V and J genes are TRBV18 and TRBJ2-7, with TRBD1 matching over 9 bases. Germline V gene lookup returns CDR1 KGHSH and CDR2 LQKENI. This CDR3 contains 15 residues. Trimming removed 1 base from V and 1 base from J; junction bases left unmatched: 2.

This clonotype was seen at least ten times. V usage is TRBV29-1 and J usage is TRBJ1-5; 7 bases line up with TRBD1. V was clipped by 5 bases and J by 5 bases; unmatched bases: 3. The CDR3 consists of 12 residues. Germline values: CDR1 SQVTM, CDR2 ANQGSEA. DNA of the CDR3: TGCAGCGTTCGACAGGGTGATCAGCCCCAGCATTTT. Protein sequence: CSVRQGDQPQHF.

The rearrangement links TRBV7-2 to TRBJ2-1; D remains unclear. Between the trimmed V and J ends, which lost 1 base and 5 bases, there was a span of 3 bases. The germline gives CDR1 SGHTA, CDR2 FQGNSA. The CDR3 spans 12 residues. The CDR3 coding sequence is TGTGCCAGCAGCTTAGTGGACAATGAGCAGTTCTTC. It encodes CASSLVDNEQFF. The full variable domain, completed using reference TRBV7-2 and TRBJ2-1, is GAGVSQSPSNKVTEKGKDVELRCDPISGHTALYWYRQSLGQGLEFLIYFQGNSAPDKSGLPSDRFSAERTGGSVSTLTIQRTQQEDSAVYLCASSLVDNEQFFGPGTRLTVL.

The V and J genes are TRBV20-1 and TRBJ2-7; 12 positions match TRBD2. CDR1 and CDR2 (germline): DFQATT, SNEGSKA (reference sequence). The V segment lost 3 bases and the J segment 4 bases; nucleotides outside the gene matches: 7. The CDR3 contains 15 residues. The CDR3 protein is CSASLPTSGSYEQYF. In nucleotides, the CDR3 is TGCAGTGCTAGCCTCCCGACTAGCGGGAGTTACGAGCAGTACTTC.

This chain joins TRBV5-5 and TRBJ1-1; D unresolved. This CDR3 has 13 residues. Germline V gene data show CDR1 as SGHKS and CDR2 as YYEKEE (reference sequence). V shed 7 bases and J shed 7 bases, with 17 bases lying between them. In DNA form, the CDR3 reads TGTGCCAGCGCCCCTCCAAGGAGTGGTGAAGCTTTCTTT. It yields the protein CASAPPRSGEAFF.

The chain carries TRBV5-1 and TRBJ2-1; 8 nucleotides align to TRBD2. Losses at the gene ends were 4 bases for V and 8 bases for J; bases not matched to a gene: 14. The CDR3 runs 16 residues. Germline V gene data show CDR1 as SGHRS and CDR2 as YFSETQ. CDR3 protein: CASSRRLSGSLDEQFF. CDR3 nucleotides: TGCGCCAGCAGCAGACGCCTGAGCGGGAGTCTCGATGAGCAGTTCTTC.

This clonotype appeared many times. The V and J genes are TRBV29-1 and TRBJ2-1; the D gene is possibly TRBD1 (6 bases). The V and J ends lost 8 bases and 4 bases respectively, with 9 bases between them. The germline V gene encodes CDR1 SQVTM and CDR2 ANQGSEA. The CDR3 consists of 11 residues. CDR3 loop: CSQRGYNEQFF. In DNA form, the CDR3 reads TGCAGCCAAAGGGGGTACAATGAGCAGTTCTTC.

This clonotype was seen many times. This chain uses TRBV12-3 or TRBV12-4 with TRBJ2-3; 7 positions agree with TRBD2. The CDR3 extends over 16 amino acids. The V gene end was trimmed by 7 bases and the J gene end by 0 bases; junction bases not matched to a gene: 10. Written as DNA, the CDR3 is TGTGCCAGCACGTTAGCGGGCCTCCTTAGCACAGATACGCAGTATTTT. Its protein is CASTLAGLLSTDTQYF.

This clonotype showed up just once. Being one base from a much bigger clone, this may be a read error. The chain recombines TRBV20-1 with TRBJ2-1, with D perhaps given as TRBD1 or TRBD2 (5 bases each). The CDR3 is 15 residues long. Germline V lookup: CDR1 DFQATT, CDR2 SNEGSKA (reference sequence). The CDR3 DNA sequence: TGCAGTGCTAGAGGGGGGAGAGGCTCCTACACTGAGCAGTTCTTC. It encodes CSARGGRGSYTEQFF.

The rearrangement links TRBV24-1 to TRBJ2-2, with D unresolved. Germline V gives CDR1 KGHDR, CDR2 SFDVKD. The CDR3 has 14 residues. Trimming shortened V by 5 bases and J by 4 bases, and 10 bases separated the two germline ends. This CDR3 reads CATSAQESTGELFF. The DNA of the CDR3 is TGTGCCACCAGTGCCCAAGAGAGCACCGGGGAGCTGTTTTTT.

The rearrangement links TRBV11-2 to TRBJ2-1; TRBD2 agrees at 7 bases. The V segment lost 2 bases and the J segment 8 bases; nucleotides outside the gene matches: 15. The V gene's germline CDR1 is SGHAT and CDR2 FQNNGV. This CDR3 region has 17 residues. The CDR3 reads CASSLLLQAGPPDEQFF. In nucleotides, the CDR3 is TGTGCCAGCAGCTTATTGCTCCAAGCGGGACCTCCGGATGAGCAGTTCTTC. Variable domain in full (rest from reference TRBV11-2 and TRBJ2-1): EAGVAQSPRYKIIEKRQSVAFWCNPISGHATLYWYQQILGQGPKLLIQFQNNGVVDDSQLPKDRFSAERLKGVDSTLKIQPAKLEDSAVYLCASSLLLQAGPPDEQFFGPGTRLTVL.

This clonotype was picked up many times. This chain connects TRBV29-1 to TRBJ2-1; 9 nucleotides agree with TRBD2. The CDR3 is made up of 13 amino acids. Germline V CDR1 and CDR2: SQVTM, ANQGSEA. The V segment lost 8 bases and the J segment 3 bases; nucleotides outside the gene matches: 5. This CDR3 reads CSLRTSDYNEQFF. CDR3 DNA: TGCAGCTTACGGACTAGCGACTACAATGAGCAGTTCTTC.

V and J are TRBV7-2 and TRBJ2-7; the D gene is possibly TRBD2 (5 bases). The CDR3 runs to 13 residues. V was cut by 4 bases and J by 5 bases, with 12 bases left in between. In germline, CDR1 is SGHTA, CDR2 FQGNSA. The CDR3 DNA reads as TGTGCCAGCAGCTCCCTTACTAGGGACGAGCAGTACTTC. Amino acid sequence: CASSSLTRDEQYF.

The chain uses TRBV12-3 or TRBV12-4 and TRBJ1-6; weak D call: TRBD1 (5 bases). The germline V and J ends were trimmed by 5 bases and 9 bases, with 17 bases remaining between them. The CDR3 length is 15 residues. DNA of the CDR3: TGTGCCAGCAGTCCACCGCAGGGATTTAGTTCACCCCTCCACTTT. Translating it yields CASSPPQGFSSPLHF.

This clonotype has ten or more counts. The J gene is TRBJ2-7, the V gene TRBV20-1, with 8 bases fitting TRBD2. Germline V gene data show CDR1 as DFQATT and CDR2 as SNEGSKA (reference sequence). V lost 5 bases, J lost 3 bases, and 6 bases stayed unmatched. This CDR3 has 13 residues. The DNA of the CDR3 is TGCAGTGCTGGGAGCGGGAGTTACTACGAGCAGTACTTC. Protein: CSAGSGSYYEQYF.

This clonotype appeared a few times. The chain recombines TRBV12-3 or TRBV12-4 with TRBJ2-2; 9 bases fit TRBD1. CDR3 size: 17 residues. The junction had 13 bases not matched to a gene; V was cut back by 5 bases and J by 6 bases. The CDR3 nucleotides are TGTGCCAGCAGTCCCCTCCTGGGGACAGGGATGTCCGGGGAGCTGTTTTTT. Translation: CASSPLLGTGMSGELFF.

The CDR3 sequence: CASSLAARGLRYNEQFF. CDR3 bases: TGTGCCAGCAGCTTAGCCGCCAGGGGGCTAAGGTACAATGAGCAGTTCTTC. The chain has TRBV7-2 and TRBJ2-1; 8 bases match TRBD1. This CDR3 has 17 amino acids. The V gene's germline CDR1 is SGHTA and CDR2 FQGNSA. V lost 0 bases and J lost 4; bases outside the gene matches: 8.

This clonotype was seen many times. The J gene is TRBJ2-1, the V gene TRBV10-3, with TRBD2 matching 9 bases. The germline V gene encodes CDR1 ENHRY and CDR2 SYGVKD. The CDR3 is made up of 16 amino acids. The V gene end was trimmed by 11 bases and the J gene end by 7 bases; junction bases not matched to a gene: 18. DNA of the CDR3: TGTGCCGCCGGCCAACCAGCGGGGGGCCCCTCGAATGAGCAGTTCTTC. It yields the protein CAAGQPAGGPSNEQFF.

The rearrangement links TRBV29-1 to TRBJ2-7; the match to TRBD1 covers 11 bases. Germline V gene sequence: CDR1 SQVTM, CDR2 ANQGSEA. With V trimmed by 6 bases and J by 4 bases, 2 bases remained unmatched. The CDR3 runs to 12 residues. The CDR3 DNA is TGCAGCGTGGGGGACAGGGGGTACGAGCAGTACTTC. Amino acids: CSVGDRGYEQYF.

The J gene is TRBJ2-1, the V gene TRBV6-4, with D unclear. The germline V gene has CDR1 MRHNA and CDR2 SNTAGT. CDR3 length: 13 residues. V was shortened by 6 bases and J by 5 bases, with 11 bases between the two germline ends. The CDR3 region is CASSPGRHNEQFF. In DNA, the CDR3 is TGTGCCAGCAGCCCGGGCCGTCACAATGAGCAGTTCTTC.

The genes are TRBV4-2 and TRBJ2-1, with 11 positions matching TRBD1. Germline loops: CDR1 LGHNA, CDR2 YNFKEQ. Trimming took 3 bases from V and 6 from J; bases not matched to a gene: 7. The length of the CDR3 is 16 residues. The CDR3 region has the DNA TGTGCCAGCAGCCACCGGACAGGGGGCATGGTCAATGAGCAGTTCTTC. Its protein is CASSHRTGGMVNEQFF.

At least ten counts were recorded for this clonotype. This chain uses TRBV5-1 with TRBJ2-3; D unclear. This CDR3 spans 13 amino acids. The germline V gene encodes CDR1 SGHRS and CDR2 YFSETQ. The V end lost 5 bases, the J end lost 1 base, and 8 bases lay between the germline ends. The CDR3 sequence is CASSAMGTDTQYF. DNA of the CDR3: TGCGCCAGCAGTGCGATGGGCACAGATACGCAGTATTTT.

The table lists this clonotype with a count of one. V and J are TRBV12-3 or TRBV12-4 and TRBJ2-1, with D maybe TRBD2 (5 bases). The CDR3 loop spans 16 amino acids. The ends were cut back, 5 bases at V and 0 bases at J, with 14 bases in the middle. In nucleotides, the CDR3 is TGTGCCAGCAGTGCTCGACTGGGGAGCTCCTACAATGAGCAGTTCTTC. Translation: CASSARLGSSYNEQFF.

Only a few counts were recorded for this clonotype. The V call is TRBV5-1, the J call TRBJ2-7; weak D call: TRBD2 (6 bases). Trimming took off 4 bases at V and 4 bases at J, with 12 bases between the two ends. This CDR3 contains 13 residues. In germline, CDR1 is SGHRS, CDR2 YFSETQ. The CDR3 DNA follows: TGCGCCAGCAGCCCGGCGGGGCCGTACGAGCAGTACTTC. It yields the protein CASSPAGPYEQYF.

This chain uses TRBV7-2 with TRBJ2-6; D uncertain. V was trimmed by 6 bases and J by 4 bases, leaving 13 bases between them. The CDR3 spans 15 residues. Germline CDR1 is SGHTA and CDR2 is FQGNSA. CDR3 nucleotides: TGTGCCAGCAGAACCCCAGTAATCGGGGCCAACGTCCTGACTTTC. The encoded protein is CASRTPVIGANVLTF.